Below, 16 T cell receptor beta chains from the same sample are listed, as sequenced in a study of a mutant IDH1 vaccine in newly diagnosed glioma. These receptors are not linked to any known antigen. TCRdb's table, derived via immunoSEQ multiplex PCR, lists solely in-frame clones and lacks some. In the table there are about 41,000 clones, 78% of which are singletons. Time point specified: week 23, last vaccination. It was 300 ug of mutant IDH1 20-mer peptide that made up each vaccine dose, given with topical imiquimod. The material was PBMCs, obtained from a glioma patient whose treatment included an IDH1 peptide vaccine. These TCRs come from a woman between 35 and 50 years old with glioma. Some clones in this sample may be carry-over from other donors' samples.

The rearrangement uses TRBV7-2 and TRBJ1-1, with 9 bases aligning to TRBD1. CDR1 and CDR2 (germline): SGHTA, FQGNSA. The CDR3 sequence is 16 residues long. With 10 bases clipped from V and 0 bases from J, the junction kept 12 bases outside the gene matches. The CDR3 DNA sequence: TGTGCCATCTCCGGGACAGGGATACCTATGAACACTGAAGCTTTCTTT. Protein product: CAISGTGIPMNTEAFF. Filled out from reference TRBV7-2 and TRBJ1-1, the complete variable domain reads GAGVSQSPSNKVTEKGKDVELRCDPISGHTALYWYRQSLGQGLEFLIYFQGNSAPDKSGLPSDRFSAERTGGSVSTLTIQRTQQEDSAVYLCAISGTGIPMNTEAFFGQGTRLTVV.

This chain links TRBV14 with TRBJ2-7; D might be TRBD1 (7 bases). Deletions cut 2 bases from V and 6 bases from J, with 20 bases between. Germline V gives CDR1 SGHDN, CDR2 FVKESK. CDR3 size: 16 residues. CDR3 amino acids: CASSQRRRGPGGEQYF. Written as DNA, the CDR3 is TGTGCCAGCAGCCAACGCAGGCGGGGCCCAGGGGGCGAGCAGTACTTC.

This clone was counted between two and nine times. The CDR3 region is CASSPTGNQPQHF. CDR3 bases: TGTGCCAGCAGCCCGACAGGGAATCAGCCCCAGCATTTT. The J gene is TRBJ1-5, the V gene TRBV7-9, with 7 bases lining up with TRBD1. The CDR3 consists of 13 residues. The trim removed 5 bases at V and 4 bases at J, leaving 2 bases unmatched. Looked up from germline, CDR1 is SEHNR and CDR2 is FQNEAQ (reference sequence).

The chain carries TRBV2 and TRBJ1-2; no firm D call. V lost 7 bases and J lost 1, with 25 bases in between. The V gene's germline CDR1 is SNHLY and CDR2 FYNNEI. The CDR3 totals 18 residues. The CDR3 here is CASKVDRMVGPFNYGYTF. The DNA of the CDR3 is TGTGCCAGCAAAGTGGATCGGATGGTAGGGCCTTTTAACTATGGCTACACCTTC.

A remark on this clone: The same CDR3 also results from other DNA sequences found in this sample. The chain recombines TRBV18 with TRBJ1-5, with D possibly being TRBD1 (5 bases). The CDR3 length is 14 residues. V lost 3 bases and J lost 6, with 12 bases in between. Germline values: CDR1 KGHSH, CDR2 LQKENI. Written as DNA, the CDR3 is TGTGCCAGCTCACCGGTACGGGGGGGTCAGCCCCAGCATTTT. Translated: CASSPVRGGQPQHF.

This chain joins TRBV10-3 and TRBJ2-1; D gene uncertain. The CDR3 is 13 amino acids. Trimming took 0 bases from V and 9 from J, leaving 9 bases between them. CDR1 and CDR2 from the germline V gene are ENHRY and SYGVKD. The CDR3 DNA is TGTGCCATCAGTGAGTCGGGGTACGGTGAGCAGTTCTTC. It yields the protein CAISESGYGEQFF.

This chain connects TRBV19 to TRBJ2-3, with 7 bases fitting TRBD2. Germline trimming cut 4 bases from V and 5 bases from J; bases unmatched to any gene: 12. Germline-derived CDR1 and CDR2 are LNHDA and SQIVND (reference sequence). This CDR3 has 16 amino acids. The CDR3 is CASSRKREGLLDTQYF. CDR3 DNA sequence: TGTGCCAGTAGTAGAAAGAGGGAGGGCCTTTTAGATACGCAGTATTTT.

The chain is built from TRBV6-1 and TRBJ1-5, with D perhaps TRBD1 (5 bases). V was cut by 5 bases and J by 5 bases, with 10 bases left in between. Looked up from germline, CDR1 is MNHNS and CDR2 is SASEGT. This CDR3 region has 13 residues. In DNA, the CDR3 is TGTGCCAGCAGTAGCCAGGGACATCAGCCCCAGCATTTT. This sequence encodes CASSSQGHQPQHF.

The chain links TRBV27 to TRBJ1-5, with D possibly TRBD1 on 6 matching bases. The CDR3 extends over 13 amino acids. CDR1 is MNHEY and CDR2 is SMNVEV in the germline V gene (reference sequence). The CDR3 region is CTKGQPAGQPQHF. CDR3 DNA: TGTACGAAGGGACAACCTGCGGGTCAGCCCCAGCATTTT.

The sample holds one count of this clone. The chain links TRBV27 to TRBJ2-7; D is possibly TRBD1 (6 bases). Germline V gene lookup returns CDR1 MNHEY and CDR2 SMNVEV (reference sequence). The CDR3 is made up of 13 amino acids. The V end was cut by 2 bases, the J end by 5 bases, with 10 bases between. The CDR3 DNA sequence: TGTGCCAGCAGTTTAAACAGGGCCCACGAGCAGTACTTC. As protein: CASSLNRAHEQYF.

The gene calls are TRBV28 and TRBJ2-1, with 9 bases identical to TRBD2. After removal of 6 bases from V and 1 base from J, the junction contained 4 bases not matched to a gene. Per the germline V gene, CDR1 is MDHEN and CDR2 is SYDVKM. The CDR3 is 15 residues long. The CDR3 coding sequence is TGTGCCAGCAGGGCGGGGGGGCGATCCTACAATGAGCAGTTCTTC. This translates into CASRAGGRSYNEQFF.

The chain recombines TRBV25-1 with TRBJ2-2, with 7 nucleotides matching TRBD1. The length of the CDR3 is 17 residues. Losses at the gene ends were 5 bases for V and 2 bases for J; bases not matched to a gene: 11. The germline V gene has CDR1 MGHDK and CDR2 SYGVNS. This chain's CDR3 is CASSPLPGDRNTGELFF. In DNA, the CDR3 is TGTGCCAGCAGTCCACTCCCCGGGGACAGAAACACCGGGGAGCTGTTTTTT.

The chain links TRBV2 to TRBJ2-7, with 8 bases aligning to TRBD2. V dropped 5 bases and J dropped 3; count of bases not matched to a gene: 9. This CDR3 spans 15 amino acids. Germline V lookup: CDR1 SNHLY, CDR2 FYNNEI. This CDR3 is CASSPYSGGDYEQYF. CDR3 nucleotides: TGTGCCAGCAGTCCCTACAGCGGGGGAGACTACGAGCAGTACTTC.

Here the CDR3 DNA reads TGTGCCAGCAGCTTCCGTGAGTCAGATACGCAGTATTTT. This translates into CASSFRESDTQYF. This sequence joins TRBV7-2 and TRBJ2-3; unclear D gene. V was pared by 3 bases and J by 4 bases, with 8 bases between. The CDR3 loop spans 13 amino acids. Germline lookup yields CDR1 SGHTA and CDR2 FQGNSA.

This clone has a handful of counts. The chain employs TRBV28 and TRBJ1-2; 12 nucleotides line up with TRBD1. The CDR3 length is 13 residues. J was trimmed by 12 bases and V by 3 bases; bases with no gene match: 5. Germline V gene data show CDR1 as MDHEN and CDR2 as SYDVKM. Here the CDR3 reads CASSFGDRGRDTF. The CDR3 coding sequence is TGTGCCAGCAGTTTTGGGGACAGGGGGCGGGACACCTTC.

The chain employs TRBV4-3 and TRBJ2-7; TRBD1 aligns across 8 bases. CDR1 LGHNA and CDR2 YSLEER come from the germline V gene. This CDR3 is 17 amino acids long. V shed 0 bases and J 6 bases; nucleotides not matched to a gene: 13. CDR3 DNA: TGCGCCAGCAGCCAAGAGTGGTTGGGCAGGGGGCTGGTCGAGCAGTACTTC. Protein sequence: CASSQEWLGRGLVEQYF.